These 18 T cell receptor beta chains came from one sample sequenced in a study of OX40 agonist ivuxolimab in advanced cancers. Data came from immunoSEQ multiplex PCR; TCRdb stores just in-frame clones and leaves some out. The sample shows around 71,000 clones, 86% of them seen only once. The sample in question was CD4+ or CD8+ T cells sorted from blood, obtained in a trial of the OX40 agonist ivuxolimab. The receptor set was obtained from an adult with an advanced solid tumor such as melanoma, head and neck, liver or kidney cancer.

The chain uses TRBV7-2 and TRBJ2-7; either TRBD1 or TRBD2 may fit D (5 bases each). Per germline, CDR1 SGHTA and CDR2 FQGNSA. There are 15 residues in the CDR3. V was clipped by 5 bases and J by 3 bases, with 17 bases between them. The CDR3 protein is CASSPYGTVDYEQYF. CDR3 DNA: TGTGCCAGCAGCCCTTACGGGACGGTAGACTACGAGCAGTACTTC.

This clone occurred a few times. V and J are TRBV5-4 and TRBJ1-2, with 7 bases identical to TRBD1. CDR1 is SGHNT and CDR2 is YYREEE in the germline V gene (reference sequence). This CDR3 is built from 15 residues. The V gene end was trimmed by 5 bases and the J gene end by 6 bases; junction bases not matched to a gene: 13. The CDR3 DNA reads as TGTGCCAGCAGATACGAGCCGACAGGGCGGCATGGCTACACCTTC. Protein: CASRYEPTGRHGYTF.

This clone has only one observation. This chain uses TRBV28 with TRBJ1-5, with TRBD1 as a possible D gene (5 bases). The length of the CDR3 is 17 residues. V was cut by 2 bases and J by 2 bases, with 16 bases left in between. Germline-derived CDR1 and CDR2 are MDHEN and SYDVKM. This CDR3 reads CASSLGRGTWGNQPQHF. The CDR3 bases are TGTGCCAGCAGTTTAGGGAGGGGCACCTGGGGCAATCAGCCCCAGCATTTT.

The DNA for the CDR3 is TGTGCCAGCAGTGAGAGCGGGAACGGGTACGAGCAGTACTTC. It is translated as CASSESGNGYEQYF. The chain carries TRBV2 and TRBJ2-7, with 7 bases aligning to TRBD2. The ends lost 3 bases at V and 4 bases at J; junction bases unmatched: 6. Germline CDR1 SNHLY, CDR2 FYNNEI. The CDR3 consists of 14 residues.

As DNA, the CDR3 is TGTGCCTGGAGTATCGGACAGCCCAATCAGCCCCAGCATTTT. Protein sequence: CAWSIGQPNQPQHF. The V call is TRBV30, the J call TRBJ1-5, with D perhaps matching TRBD1 (6 bases). This CDR3 region has 14 residues. The V gene lost 2 bases and the J gene lost 3 bases, with 11 bases spanning the gap. Germline values: CDR1 GTSNPN, CDR2 SVGIG (reference sequence).

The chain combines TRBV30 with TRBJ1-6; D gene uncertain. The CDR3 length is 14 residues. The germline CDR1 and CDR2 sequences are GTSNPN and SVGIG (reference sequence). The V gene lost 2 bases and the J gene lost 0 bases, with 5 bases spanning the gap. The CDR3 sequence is CAWSSPSYNSPLHF. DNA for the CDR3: TGTGCCTGGAGTTCCCCCTCCTATAATTCACCCCTCCACTTT. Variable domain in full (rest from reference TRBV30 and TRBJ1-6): SQTIHQWPATLVQPVGSPLSLECTVEGTSNPNLYWYRQAAGRGLQLLFYSVGIGQISSEVPQNLSASRPQDRQFILSSKKLLLSDSGFYLCAWSSPSYNSPLHFGNGTRLTVT.

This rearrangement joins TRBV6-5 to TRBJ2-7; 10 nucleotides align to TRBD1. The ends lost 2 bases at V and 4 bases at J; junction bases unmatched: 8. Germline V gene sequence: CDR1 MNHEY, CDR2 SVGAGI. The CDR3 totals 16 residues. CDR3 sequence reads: CASSYPKGQGRYEQYF. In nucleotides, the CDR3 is TGTGCCAGCAGTTACCCCAAGGGACAGGGGAGGTACGAGCAGTACTTC.

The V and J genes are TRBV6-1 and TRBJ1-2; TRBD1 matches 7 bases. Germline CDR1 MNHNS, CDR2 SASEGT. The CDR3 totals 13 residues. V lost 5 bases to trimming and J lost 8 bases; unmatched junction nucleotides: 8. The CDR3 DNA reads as TGTGCCAGCAGTCCCAGGGGGGAGCGGGGCTACACCTTC. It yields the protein CASSPRGERGYTF.

The CDR3 region is CASSYWNEQFF. The CDR3 region has the DNA TGTGCCAGCAGTTACTGGAATGAGCAGTTCTTC. V gene TRBV6-5 combines with J gene TRBJ2-1; D not resolved. CDR3 length: 11 amino acids. CDR1 is MNHEY and CDR2 is SVGAGI in the germline V gene. V lost 1 base, J lost 7 bases, and 2 bases lay in between.

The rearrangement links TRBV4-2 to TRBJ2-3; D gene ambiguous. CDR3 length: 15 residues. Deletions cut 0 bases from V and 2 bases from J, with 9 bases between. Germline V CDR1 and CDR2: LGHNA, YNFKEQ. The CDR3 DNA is TGTGCCAGCAGCCAAGAGAGACGGACCACAGATACGCAGTATTTT. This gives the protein CASSQERRTTDTQYF.

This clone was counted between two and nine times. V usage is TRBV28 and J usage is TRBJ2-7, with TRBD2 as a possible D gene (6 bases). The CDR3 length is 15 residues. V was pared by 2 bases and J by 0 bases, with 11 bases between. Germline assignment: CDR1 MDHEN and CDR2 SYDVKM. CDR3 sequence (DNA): TGTGCCAGCAGTTTAGGAGGGGCCAGCTCCTACGAGCAGTACTTC. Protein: CASSLGGASSYEQYF.

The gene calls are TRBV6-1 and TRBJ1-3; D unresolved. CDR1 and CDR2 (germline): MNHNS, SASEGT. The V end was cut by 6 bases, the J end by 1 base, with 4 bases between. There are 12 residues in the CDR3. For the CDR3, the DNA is TGTGCCAGCAGCCTTTCTGGAAACACCATATATTTT. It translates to CASSLSGNTIYF.

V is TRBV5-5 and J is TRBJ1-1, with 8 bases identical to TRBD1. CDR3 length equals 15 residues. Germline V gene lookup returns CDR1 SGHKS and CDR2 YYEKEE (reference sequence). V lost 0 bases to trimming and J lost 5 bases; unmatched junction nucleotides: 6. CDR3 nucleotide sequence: TGTGCCAGCAGCTTGGACGGACAGGGTTGGACTGAAGCTTTCTTT. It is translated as CASSLDGQGWTEAFF.

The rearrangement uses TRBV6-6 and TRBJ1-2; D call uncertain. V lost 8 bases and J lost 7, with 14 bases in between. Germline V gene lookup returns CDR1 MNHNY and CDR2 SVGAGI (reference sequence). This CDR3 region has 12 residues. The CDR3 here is CASWVNRRGYTF. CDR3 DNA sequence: TGTGCCAGCTGGGTAAACAGACGTGGCTACACCTTC.

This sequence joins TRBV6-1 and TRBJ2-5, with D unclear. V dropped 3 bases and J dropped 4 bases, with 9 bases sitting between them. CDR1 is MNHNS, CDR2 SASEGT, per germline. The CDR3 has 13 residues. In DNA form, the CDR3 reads TGTGCCAGCAGTGACCCTGATAGAGAGACCCAGTACTTC. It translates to CASSDPDRETQYF.

For the CDR3, the DNA is TGTGCCAGCAGCCGAGACAGAAATCAGCCCCAGCATTTT. The encoded protein is CASSRDRNQPQHF. The chain has TRBV9 and TRBJ1-5; possible D gene TRBD1, 5 bases. Germline assignment: CDR1 SGDLS and CDR2 YYNGEE. V was pared by 4 bases and J by 4 bases, with 9 bases between. The CDR3 runs to 13 residues.

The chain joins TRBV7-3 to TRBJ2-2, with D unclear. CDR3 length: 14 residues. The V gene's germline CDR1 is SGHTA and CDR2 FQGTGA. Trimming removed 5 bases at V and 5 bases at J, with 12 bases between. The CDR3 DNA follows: TGTGCCAGCAGCCGTGCCCTAGAGACCGGGGAGCTGTTTTTT. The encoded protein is CASSRALETGELFF.

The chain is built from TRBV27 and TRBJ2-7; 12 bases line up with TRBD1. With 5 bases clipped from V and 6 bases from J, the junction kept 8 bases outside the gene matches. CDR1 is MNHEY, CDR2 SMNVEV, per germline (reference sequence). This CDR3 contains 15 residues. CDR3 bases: TGTGCCAGCAGTATCTCCGGGACAGGGGGCTTCGAGCAGTACTTC. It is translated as CASSISGTGGFEQYF.